The 22 T cell receptor beta chains presented below share a single source sample, sequenced in a study of OX40 agonist ivuxolimab in advanced cancers. TCRdb keeps only in-frame clones here, not all; method: immunoSEQ multiplex PCR. This table has 40,000 to 50,000 clones, about 90% appearing once. Sequenced material: CD4+ or CD8+ T cells sorted from blood, taken in a trial of the OX40 agonist ivuxolimab. The source of these receptors is an adult with an advanced solid tumor such as melanoma, head and neck, liver or kidney cancer.

In DNA, the CDR3 is TGTGCCAGCAGCCTCGGACAGGGCTACGAGCAGTACTTC. Its protein is CASSLGQGYEQYF. This chain connects TRBV6-1 to TRBJ2-7; 8 nucleotides match TRBD1. Germline CDR1 reads MNHNS; CDR2 reads SASEGT. J was trimmed by 3 bases and V by 6 bases; bases with no gene match: 4. The CDR3 loop spans 13 amino acids.

The chain uses TRBV2 and TRBJ1-1; 8 positions agree with TRBD1. This CDR3 has 13 amino acids. The V segment lost 7 bases and the J segment 8 bases; nucleotides outside the gene matches: 9. Germline V gives CDR1 SNHLY, CDR2 FYNNEI. CDR3 sequence (DNA): TGTGCCAGCAAAAGGGGTCGGGACAGGGAAGCTTTCTTT. Its protein is CASKRGRDREAFF.

The V call is TRBV30, the J call TRBJ2-1; maybe TRBD2 (5 bases). The CDR3 is 11 residues long. Per the germline V gene, CDR1 is GTSNPN and CDR2 is SVGIG (reference sequence). Trimming shortened V by 4 bases and J by 10 bases, and 11 bases separated the two germline ends. The DNA for the CDR3 is TGTGCCTGGACCAGAACGGGGGAGCAGTTCTTC. Amino acids: CAWTRTGEQFF.

This clone was seen a single time. The rearrangement uses TRBV29-1 and TRBJ1-1; 8 bases map to TRBD1. This CDR3 has 13 residues. CDR1 and CDR2 (germline): SQVTM, ANQGSEA. V lost 7 bases to trimming and J lost 1 base; unmatched junction nucleotides: 5. CDR3 sequence: CSDAGTGNTEAFF. The CDR3 DNA follows: TGCAGCGACGCTGGGACAGGGAACACTGAAGCTTTCTTT.

The genes are TRBV20-1 and TRBJ2-7; TRBD1 aligns across 7 bases. This CDR3 has 11 residues. The germline gives CDR1 DFQATT, CDR2 SNEGSKA (reference sequence). Trimming removed 7 bases from V and 2 bases from J; junction bases left unmatched: 2. CDR3 in amino acids: CSVDRAYEQYF. CDR3 DNA sequence: TGCAGTGTCGACAGGGCCTACGAGCAGTACTTC.

With respect to this clone: Other DNA sequences within the sample encode an identical CDR3. The DNA of the CDR3 is TGTGCCAGCAGCTTAGCGGGCGGGAGTGGGTCCTACGAGCAGTACTTC. Translation: CASSLAGGSGSYEQYF. The V gene is TRBV7-2, the J gene TRBJ2-7; TRBD2 matches 7 bases. Per germline, CDR1 SGHTA and CDR2 FQGNSA. This CDR3 has 16 amino acids. Trimming removed 0 bases from V and 1 base from J; junction bases left unmatched: 6.

This chain uses TRBV6-1 with TRBJ1-5; D is ambiguous. V lost 3 bases and J 5 bases, leaving 5 bases between the germline ends. Germline V lookup: CDR1 MNHNS, CDR2 SASEGT. This CDR3 has 12 residues. Here the CDR3 DNA reads TGTGCCAGCAGTGATGGTCATCAGCCCCAGCATTTT. Its protein product is CASSDGHQPQHF.

This clone was counted a single time. At one end, the junction sequence differs from germline, possibly due to a read error. As DNA, the CDR3 is TGTGCCAACAGTTTATGGGGAGGGCACTATGGCTACACCTTC. This encodes CANSLWGGHYGYTF. The chain has TRBV28 and TRBJ1-2; no clear D. The CDR3 extends over 14 amino acids. Germline assignment: CDR1 MDHEN and CDR2 SYDVKM.

The chain recombines TRBV7-2 with TRBJ2-2, with D perhaps being TRBD1 or TRBD2 (5 bases each). Trimming pared 5 bases from V and 6 bases from J, leaving 13 bases between. Germline values: CDR1 SGHTA, CDR2 FQGNSA. The CDR3 has 14 amino acids. The CDR3 DNA follows: TGTGCCAGCAGCCTGAGGGGCATGGCCGGGGAGCTGTTTTTT. Its translation is CASSLRGMAGELFF.

The rearrangement joins TRBV6-5 to TRBJ2-1; D perhaps matches TRBD2 (5 bases). Germline lookup yields CDR1 MNHEY and CDR2 SVGAGI. Between the trimmed V and J ends, which lost 4 bases and 4 bases, there was a span of 11 bases. The CDR3 spans 14 residues. CDR3 in amino acids: CASSSPSRYNEQFF. CDR3 nucleotide sequence: TGTGCCAGCAGTTCGCCTAGCAGATACAATGAGCAGTTCTTC.

This clone was recorded only once. The chain recombines TRBV7-2 with TRBJ2-3; perhaps TRBD2 as D (7 bases). The V gene lost 2 bases and the J gene lost 4 bases, with 16 bases spanning the gap. This CDR3 comprises 16 residues. CDR1 SGHTA and CDR2 FQGNSA come from the germline V gene. This CDR3 reads CASSLLGGGIADTQYF. The CDR3, as DNA: TGTGCCAGCAGCTTACTAGGGGGGGGAATCGCAGATACGCAGTATTTT. The variable domain in full, with the rest retrieved from reference TRBV7-2 and TRBJ2-3, is GAGVSQSPSNKVTEKGKDVELRCDPISGHTALYWYRQSLGQGLEFLIYFQGNSAPDKSGLPSDRFSAERTGGSVSTLTIQRTQQEDSAVYLCASSLLGGGIADTQYFGPGTRLTVL.

The chain joins TRBV7-9 to TRBJ2-1; D possibly corresponds to TRBD1 (5 bases). V was pared by 1 base and J by 7 bases, with 11 bases between. The CDR3 runs 14 residues. Germline CDR1 and CDR2: SEHNR and FQNEAQ (reference sequence). This CDR3 is CASSLEGRVNEQFF. DNA for the CDR3: TGTGCCAGCAGCTTAGAGGGCAGGGTGAATGAGCAGTTCTTC. The full variable domain, rest sourced from reference TRBV7-9 and TRBJ2-1, is DTGVSQNPRHKITKRGQNVTFRCDPISEHNRLYWYRQTLGQGPEFLTYFQNEAQLEKSRLLSDRFSAERPKGSFSTLEIQRTEQGDSAMYLCASSLEGRVNEQFFGPGTRLTVL.

V usage is TRBV7-2 and J usage is TRBJ2-1; 8 bases line up with TRBD2. The V gene's germline CDR1 is SGHTA and CDR2 FQGNSA. CDR3 length: 16 amino acids. The junction had 10 bases not matched to a gene; V was cut back by 1 base and J by 8 bases. CDR3 bases: TGTGCCAGCAGCTTAGAGGCCCCGGGACTAGGATATGAGCAGTTCTTC. Its translation is CASSLEAPGLGYEQFF.

The chain has TRBV28 and TRBJ2-2; 9 nucleotides line up with TRBD2. This CDR3 has 15 residues. Germline V gives CDR1 MDHEN, CDR2 SYDVKM. The J segment lost 3 bases and the V segment lost 2 bases, leaving 1 base of the junction unmatched. CDR3 loop: CASSLLAGYTGELFF. CDR3 coding DNA: TGTGCCAGCAGTTTACTAGCGGGGTACACCGGGGAGCTGTTTTTT.

The chain carries TRBV4-2 and TRBJ1-6, with TRBD1 as a possible D gene (5 bases). Germline V lookup: CDR1 LGHNA, CDR2 YNFKEQ. The CDR3 extends over 16 amino acids. The V end lost 3 bases, the J end lost 10 bases, and 19 bases lay between the germline ends. The CDR3 protein is CASSQNPRGGSSPLHF. In DNA, the CDR3 is TGTGCCAGCAGCCAGAATCCCCGGGGCGGCAGCTCACCCCTCCACTTT.

The genes are TRBV9 and TRBJ1-3; the D is unclear. Trimming cost V 3 bases and J 2 bases, with 12 bases left between them. The CDR3 is 15 residues long. The germline gives CDR1 SGDLS, CDR2 YYNGEE. CDR3 bases: TGTGCCAGCAGCGAGCAAGACATGCCTGGAAACACCATATATTTT. Its translation is CASSEQDMPGNTIYF. Filled out from reference TRBV9 and TRBJ1-3, the complete variable domain reads DSGVTQTPKHLITATGQRVTLRCSPRSGDLSVYWYQQSLDQGLQFLIQYYNGEERAKGNILERFSAQQFPDLHSELNLSSLELGDSALYFCASSEQDMPGNTIYFGEGSWLTVV.

The chain employs TRBV11-2 and TRBJ1-5, with D unresolved. V was cut by 1 base and J by 4 bases, with 5 bases left in between. This CDR3 region has 13 residues. Germline V gives CDR1 SGHAT, CDR2 FQNNGV. CDR3 sequence (DNA): TGTGCCAGCAGCTTAGGTATTAATCAGCCCCAGCATTTT. Translation: CASSLGINQPQHF. Looking up the rest from reference TRBV11-2 and TRBJ1-5 gives the full variable domain: EAGVAQSPRYKIIEKRQSVAFWCNPISGHATLYWYQQILGQGPKLLIQFQNNGVVDDSQLPKDRFSAERLKGVDSTLKIQPAKLEDSAVYLCASSLGINQPQHFGDGTRLSIL.

This rearrangement joins TRBV30 to TRBJ2-2, with D maybe TRBD1 (6 bases). Looked up from germline, CDR1 is GTSNPN and CDR2 is SVGIG (reference sequence). The CDR3 consists of 14 residues. Trimming left V 2 bases short and J 7 bases short, with 14 bases between. The DNA for the CDR3 is TGTGCCTGGAGTAAACAGGGTGGTAGCGGGGAGCTGTTTTTT. Its protein product is CAWSKQGGSGELFF.

This chain joins TRBV2 and TRBJ2-5; the match to TRBD1 covers 9 bases. The J call is doubtful: the DNA matches TRBJ2-7 better. The CDR3 loop spans 15 amino acids. In germline, CDR1 is SNHLY, CDR2 FYNNEI. DNA of the CDR3: TGTGCCAGCAGAAAAGAGGGACAGGGATCCTACGAGCAGTACTTC. Translation gives CASRKEGQGSYEQYF.

The J gene is TRBJ2-1, the V gene TRBV2; 8 bases agree with TRBD1. Germline V lookup: CDR1 SNHLY, CDR2 FYNNEI. The CDR3 is made up of 14 amino acids. CDR3 coding DNA: TGTGCTCGCAGAGGGGGCAGGGGGCTCAATGAGCAGTTCTTC. As protein: CARRGGRGLNEQFF.

J is TRBJ1-1 and V is TRBV30, with D perhaps TRBD1 (6 bases). The CDR3 has 13 amino acids. Looked up from germline, CDR1 is GTSNPN and CDR2 is SVGIG (reference sequence). V lost 5 bases and J lost 4, with 14 bases in between. The CDR3 DNA follows: TGTGCCTGGCGTCATAAGGGGGGCACTGAAGCTTTCTTT. Translating it yields CAWRHKGGTEAFF. The full variable domain, rest sourced from reference TRBV30 and TRBJ1-1, is SQTIHQWPATLVQPVGSPLSLECTVEGTSNPNLYWYRQAAGRGLQLLFYSVGIGQISSEVPQNLSASRPQDRQFILSSKKLLLSDSGFYLCAWRHKGGTEAFFGQGTRLTVV.

The chain combines TRBV4-2 with TRBJ2-1, with 11 bases aligning to TRBD2. The CDR3 length is 15 residues. V lost 4 bases and J lost 4; bases outside the gene matches: 3. CDR1 LGHNA and CDR2 YNFKEQ come from the germline V gene. CDR3 coding DNA: TGTGCCAGCAGCCCCTCTAGCGGGAGGTACAATGAGCAGTTCTTC. Translated: CASSPSSGRYNEQFF.